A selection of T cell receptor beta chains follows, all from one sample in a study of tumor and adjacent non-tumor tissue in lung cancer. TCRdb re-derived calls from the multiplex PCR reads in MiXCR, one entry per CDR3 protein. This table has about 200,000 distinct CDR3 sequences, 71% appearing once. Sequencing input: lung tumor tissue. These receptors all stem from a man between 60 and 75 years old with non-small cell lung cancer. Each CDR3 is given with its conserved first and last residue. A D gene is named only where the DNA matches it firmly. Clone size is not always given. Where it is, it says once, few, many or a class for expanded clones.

CDR3nt: TGTGCCAGCACCCGAGGCCTAGCGGGGGTGGAGACCCAGTACTTC
CDR3aa: CASTRGLAGVETQYF
d_gene: TRBD2
j_gene: TRBJ2-5
abundance: few
v_gene: TRBV5-5

CDR3nt: TGCAGTGCTAGAGATGAGGCGGGAGCCGGATATACGCAGTATTTT
CDR3aa: CSARDEAGAGYTQYF
d_gene: TRBD2
j_gene: TRBJ2-3
abundance: .
v_gene: TRBV20-1

CDR3nt: TGTGCCTGGAGTGTAGACAGGTTTGCAAGTAATGAAAAGCTGTTTTTT
CDR3aa: CAWSVDRFASNEKLFF
d_gene: .
j_gene: TRBJ1-4
abundance: .
v_gene: TRBV30

CDR3nt: TGTGCCAGCAGCTTAGCCAGTGACGGTGGCAAATACTTC
CDR3aa: CASSLASDGGKYF
d_gene: .
j_gene: TRBJ2-7
abundance: .
v_gene: TRBV7-9

CDR3nt: TGCAGTGCTCCATCGGGACTCGAAGGGTACAATGAGCAGTTCTTC
CDR3aa: CSAPSGLEGYNEQFF
d_gene: .
j_gene: TRBJ2-1
abundance: once
v_gene: TRBV20-1

CDR3nt: TGTGCCACCAGTGAAACAGGGGGAGACTATGACTACACCTTC
CDR3aa: CATSETGGDYDYTF
d_gene: TRBD1
j_gene: TRBJ1-2
abundance: .
v_gene: TRBV24-1

CDR3nt: TGCAGTACTAGAGACCCCCAGAGCGGGGCCCGATACAATGAGCAGTTCTTC
CDR3aa: CSTRDPQSGARYNEQFF
d_gene: TRBD2
j_gene: TRBJ2-1
abundance: .
v_gene: TRBV20-1

CDR3nt: TGTGCCAACAGTTTGGTCCTGAACACAGAAGCTTTCTTT
CDR3aa: CANSLVLNTEAFF
d_gene: .
j_gene: TRBJ1-1
abundance: once
v_gene: TRBV28

CDR3nt: TGTGCCAGCAGCCCTTATATGAACAATGAGCAGTTCTTC
CDR3aa: CASSPYMNNEQFF
d_gene: .
j_gene: TRBJ2-1
abundance: few
v_gene: TRBV4-2

CDR3nt: TGCAGTGCTCTTAGCTCAGGGAGTGGATTTTGTGGCTACACCTTC
CDR3aa: CSALSSGSGFCGYTF
d_gene: .
j_gene: TRBJ1-2
abundance: .
v_gene: TRBV20-1

CDR3nt: TGTGCCAGCGCGACCTACGACGGACTCAATGAGCATTTCTTC
CDR3aa: CASATYDGLNEHFF
d_gene: .
j_gene: TRBJ2-1
abundance: .
v_gene: TRBV11-3

CDR3nt: TGTGCCAGCACCCTCGGGGGGGCAGGGGTTAACGAGCAGTTCTTC
CDR3aa: CASTLGGAGVNEQFF
d_gene: TRBD2
j_gene: TRBJ2-1
abundance: .
v_gene: TRBV5-5

CDR3nt: TGTGCCAGCGGACTAGCGGGATCCAATGGGCAGTTCTTC
CDR3aa: CASGLAGSNGQFF
d_gene: TRBD2
j_gene: TRBJ2-1
abundance: .
v_gene: TRBV10-3

CDR3nt: TGCGGTGCTGGCATGACGGGGATGTCCTACGAGCAGTACTTC
CDR3aa: CGAGMTGMSYEQYF
d_gene: .
j_gene: TRBJ2-7
abundance: once
v_gene: TRBV20-1

CDR3nt: TGCAGTGCCAAAGACCTCGGACAGTTGAATACTGAGGCTTTCTTT
CDR3aa: CSAKDLGQLNTEAFF
d_gene: .
j_gene: TRBJ1-1
abundance: .
v_gene: TRBV20-1

CDR3nt: TGCAGCGTCTATAGGGGGGGGATCGCTTATGGCTACACCTTC
CDR3aa: CSVYRGGIAYGYTF
d_gene: .
j_gene: TRBJ1-2
abundance: .
v_gene: TRBV29-1

CDR3nt: TGCATTGCTAGAGTTCCAGGGGAGATGAACACTGAAGCTTTCTTT
CDR3aa: CIARVPGEMNTEAFF
d_gene: .
j_gene: TRBJ1-1
abundance: .
v_gene: TRBV20-1

CDR3nt: TGCAGTGCTTCCACCACTAGTGGGAGGCCCTCTGGGGAGTACTTC
CDR3aa: CSASTTSGRPSGEYF
d_gene: .
j_gene: TRBJ2-7
abundance: .
v_gene: TRBV20-1

CDR3nt: TGTGCCAGCAGTTACCCCGTGGCTAGATACACAGATATGCAGTATTTT
CDR3aa: CASSYPVARYTDMQYF
d_gene: .
j_gene: TRBJ2-3
abundance: .
v_gene: TRBV6-6

CDR3nt: TGTGCCAGGAGTTACGCATCAGACAGGGCCTGGGACACCATATATTTT
CDR3aa: CARSYASDRAWDTIYF
d_gene: TRBD1
j_gene: TRBJ1-3
abundance: .
v_gene: TRBV6-5

CDR3nt: TGTGCCAGCAGCCCCCCGACTAGCGGGGTTATAGTTGAGCAATTCTTC
CDR3aa: CASSPPTSGVIVEQFF
d_gene: TRBD2
j_gene: TRBJ2-1
abundance: .
v_gene: TRBV5-6

CDR3nt: TGTGCCAGCAGCTTGGCCATAGGGGCGACTCAGTACTTC
CDR3aa: CASSLAIGATQYF
d_gene: .
j_gene: TRBJ2-5
abundance: .
v_gene: TRBV5-6

CDR3nt: TGCAGTCCTGGGATTGTAAAGGGTAGCTACGAGCAGTACTTC
CDR3aa: CSPGIVKGSYEQYF
d_gene: .
j_gene: TRBJ2-7
abundance: .
v_gene: TRBV20-1

CDR3nt: TGTGCCAGCACCTTAGACGGAATCACCGGGGAACTGTTTTTT
CDR3aa: CASTLDGITGELFF
d_gene: .
j_gene: TRBJ2-2
abundance: .
v_gene: TRBV11-2

CDR3nt: TGTGCCAGCAGTTACGGGGGGCGAGCCAAAAACATTCAGTACTTC
CDR3aa: CASSYGGRAKNIQYF
d_gene: .
j_gene: TRBJ2-4
abundance: .
v_gene: TRBV6-2/TRBV6-3

CDR3nt: TGCAATACTAGGGCTAGCGGGAGTTCAAGCGAGCAGTACTTC
CDR3aa: CNTRASGSSSEQYF
d_gene: TRBD2
j_gene: TRBJ2-7
abundance: .
v_gene: TRBV20-1

CDR3nt: TGCGCCAGCAGCTTGTTGGGGGCGCGGGAGACCCAGTACTTC
CDR3aa: CASSLLGARETQYF
d_gene: .
j_gene: TRBJ2-5
abundance: .
v_gene: TRBV5-1

CDR3nt: TGTTTCAGCAGCTTCCTCGGGTGGGAGAGCACAGATACGCAGTATTTT
CDR3aa: CFSSFLGWESTDTQYF
d_gene: .
j_gene: TRBJ2-3
abundance: .
v_gene: TRBV5-4

CDR3nt: TGTGCCAGCAGCTCGGGGGTCCACGGGGAAGAGACCGAGTACTTC
CDR3aa: CASSSGVHGEETEYF
d_gene: .
j_gene: TRBJ2-5
abundance: .
v_gene: TRBV5-4

CDR3nt: TGTGCCAGCAGCCCTACTAGCGGGAGATTGAGTGAGCAGTTCTTC
CDR3aa: CASSPTSGRLSEQFF
d_gene: TRBD2
j_gene: TRBJ2-1
abundance: few
v_gene: TRBV6-1

CDR3nt: TGCAGCGCTAGAGATCGGACGGCCCTTCAAGGCTACACCTTC
CDR3aa: CSARDRTALQGYTF
d_gene: .
j_gene: TRBJ1-2
abundance: .
v_gene: TRBV20-1